Sequencing of this T cell receptor (beta chain) was carried out in a study of monozygotic twins with cystic fibrosis. Study conclusions and caveats: Low clonality (median roughly 0.0087) suggested a mostly naive repertoire. Co-twins had the most similar V usage for 13 of 16 pairs, J for 8.

The assay was immunoSEQ multiplex PCR, and TCRdb's table has in-frame clones only and misses some. The repertoire includes 30,000 to 35,000 clones, roughly three fifths of them detected once, and roughly 0.72% sits in the top ten. Germline V gene data show CDR1 as SGHDN and CDR2 as FVKESK. Trimming left V 1 base short and J 4 bases short, with 13 bases between. CDR3 length: 15 residues. On this clone itself: Its target is unknown.

V gene TRBV14 combines with J gene TRBJ2-5, with no clear D. This receptor was obtained from a girl aged 5-17 years with cystic fibrosis. The sequenced sample consisted of blood. CDR3 region: CASSQAPWPGETQYF. The CDR3 DNA is TGTGCCAGCAGCCAAGCCCCATGGCCTGGAGAGACCCAGTACTTC. The variable domain in full, completed from reference TRBV14 and TRBJ2-5, reads EAGVTQFPSHSVIEKGQTVTLRCDPISGHDNLYWYRRVMGKEIKFLLHFVKESKQDESGMPNNRFLAERTGGTYSTLKVQPAELEDSGVYFCASSQAPWPGETQYFGPGTRLLVL.